These 20 T cell receptor beta chains share one sample of origin, sequenced in a study of CD8 T cells in Susac syndrome. A quantity of 0.5 to 1 ug RNA underwent reverse transcription using random hexamers. TCRdb reanalysed the immunoSEQ multiplex PCR reads using MiXCR and keeps one entry per CDR3 protein. The data show 250,000 to 300,000 distinct CDR3 sequences, with approximately 89% seen just once and roughly 0.17% held by the top ten. The specimen sequenced was CD8+ T cells from PBMCs. These receptors originate from a human donor with multiple sclerosis.

The chain uses TRBV4-3 and TRBJ2-3; D call uncertain. The V gene lost 0 bases and the J gene lost 5 bases, with 6 bases spanning the gap. CDR3 length: 13 amino acids. CDR1 and CDR2 from the germline V gene are LGHNA and YSLEER. The CDR3 DNA reads as TGCGCCAGCAGCCAAGATAGTGGAGATACGCAGTATTTT. This gives the protein CASSQDSGDTQYF.

The rearrangement links TRBV6-5 to TRBJ2-2, with D perhaps TRBD2 (6 bases). Germline CDR1 MNHEY, CDR2 SVGAGI. With 7 bases removed from V and 7 bases from J, the gap between germline ends came to 13 bases. The CDR3 loop spans 13 amino acids. CDR3 amino acids: CASTLYGGGELFF. CDR3 DNA sequence: TGTGCCAGCACACTATACGGGGGCGGGGAGCTGTTTTTT.

The chain links TRBV7-6 to TRBJ2-5, with TRBD1 as a possible D gene (6 bases). This CDR3 contains 15 residues. Germline V gene lookup returns CDR1 SGHVS and CDR2 FNYEAQ. The V gene lost 8 bases and the J gene lost 5 bases, with 21 bases spanning the gap. CDR3 in amino acids: CASPLRDTSEETQYF. The CDR3 nucleotides are TGTGCCAGCCCACTCCGGGACACCTCCGAGGAGACCCAGTACTTC.

This clonotype was detected once. The chain is built from TRBV4-3 and TRBJ1-6; TRBD1 matches at 7 bases. V dropped 0 bases and J dropped 10; count of bases not matched to a gene: 6. The CDR3 totals 15 residues. Germline-derived CDR1 and CDR2 are LGHNA and YSLEER. The CDR3, as DNA: TGCGCCAGCAGCCAAGATCGACCAGGGGGATCACCCCTCCACTTT. Translating gives CASSQDRPGGSPLHF.

This clonotype was observed a handful of times. V usage is TRBV7-9 and J usage is TRBJ2-1, with 8 positions matching TRBD2. This CDR3 is built from 12 residues. The junction had 5 bases not matched to a gene; V was cut back by 7 bases and J by 9 bases. From germline, CDR1 is SEHNR and CDR2 FQNEAQ (reference sequence). The CDR3 DNA follows: TGTGCCAGCATTAGCGGGAAAGCTGAGCAGTTCTTC. This sequence encodes CASISGKAEQFF. Full variable domain (rest looked up from reference TRBV7-9 and TRBJ2-1): DTGVSQNPRHKITKRGQNVTFRCDPISEHNRLYWYRQTLGQGPEFLTYFQNEAQLEKSRLLSDRFSAERPKGSFSTLEIQRTEQGDSAMYLCASISGKAEQFFGPGTRLTVL.

This sequence joins TRBV12-5 and TRBJ2-1; weak D call: TRBD1 (6 bases). The CDR3 consists of 15 residues. V was cut by 2 bases and J by 6 bases, with 14 bases left in between. Germline CDR1 reads LGHNT; CDR2 reads FRNRAP. The CDR3 reads CASGLYRDERNEQFF. The CDR3 region has the DNA TGTGCTAGTGGTTTGTACAGGGATGAGCGCAATGAGCAGTTCTTC.

The V call is TRBV2, the J call TRBJ2-1; D remains ambiguous. The CDR3 spans 14 residues. CDR1 is SNHLY and CDR2 is FYNNEI in the germline V gene. Trimming shortened V by 3 bases and J by 4 bases, and 10 bases separated the two germline ends. The CDR3 DNA reads TGTGCCAGCAGTGAGGGTCACACTTACAATGAGCAGTTCTTC. Protein: CASSEGHTYNEQFF.

This chain connects TRBV7-9 to TRBJ1-6; no reliable D call. The CDR3 covers 14 residues. Per the germline V gene, CDR1 is SEHNR and CDR2 is FQNEAQ (reference sequence). Trimming shortened V by 7 bases and J by 7 bases, and 14 bases separated the two germline ends. CDR3 in amino acids: CASTSLDGNSPLHF. The CDR3 DNA reads TGTGCCAGCACCTCCCTGGACGGAAATTCACCCCTCCACTTT. Full variable domain (rest looked up from reference TRBV7-9 and TRBJ1-6): DTGVSQNPRHKITKRGQNVTFRCDPISEHNRLYWYRQTLGQGPEFLTYFQNEAQLEKSRLLSDRFSAERPKGSFSTLEIQRTEQGDSAMYLCASTSLDGNSPLHFGNGTRLTVT.

This clonotype was counted between two and nine times. The V gene is TRBV20-1, the J gene TRBJ2-7; D uncertain. V was trimmed by 0 bases and J by 4 bases, leaving 13 bases between them. The CDR3 spans 14 residues. Germline assignment: CDR1 DFQATT and CDR2 SNEGSKA (reference sequence). In DNA form, the CDR3 reads TGCAGTGCTAGAGACCAGCTCGGATTGTACGAGCAGTACTTC. Its protein is CSARDQLGLYEQYF.

The J gene is TRBJ1-5, the V gene TRBV7-8; TRBD1 aligns across 8 bases. Unmatched junction bases numbered 6, after V lost 6 bases and J lost 2 bases. There are 15 residues in the CDR3. CDR1 and CDR2 from the germline V gene are SGHVS and FQNEAQ. The CDR3 nucleotides are TGTGCCAGCAGGCAGGACAGGGCCGGCAATCAGCCCCAGCATTTT. Translating it yields CASRQDRAGNQPQHF.

This sequence joins TRBV30 and TRBJ1-1; D possibly corresponds to TRBD1 (5 bases). Germline V gene data show CDR1 as GTSNPN and CDR2 as SVGIG (reference sequence). The V end was cut by 5 bases, the J end by 3 bases, with 13 bases between. CDR3 length: 13 amino acids. The CDR3 here is CAWVRVVYTEAFF. As DNA, the CDR3 is TGTGCCTGGGTCAGGGTGGTGTACACTGAAGCTTTCTTT.

The chain has TRBV19 and TRBJ1-5; TRBD1 might be the D (5 bases). This CDR3 spans 13 amino acids. Germline V lookup: CDR1 LNHDA, CDR2 SQIVND (reference sequence). V lost 5 bases, J lost 8 bases, and 13 bases lay in between. The CDR3 loop is CASSSQGGEPQHF. CDR3 bases: TGTGCCAGTAGTTCGCAGGGTGGTGAGCCCCAGCATTTT.

The chain joins TRBV20-1 to TRBJ1-2; perhaps TRBD1 as D (5 bases). This CDR3 is 14 amino acids long. CDR1 is DFQATT and CDR2 is SNEGSKA in the germline V gene (reference sequence). Trimming took off 3 bases at V and 4 bases at J, with 15 bases between the two ends. The CDR3 bases are TGCAGTGCTAGGGTGCCGGAGGGACTCTATGGCTACACCTTC. Protein product: CSARVPEGLYGYTF.

The chain couples TRBV5-4 to TRBJ2-6; TRBD1 is a possible D gene (5 bases). Trimming took 4 bases from V and 0 from J, leaving 11 bases between them. CDR1 is SGHNT, CDR2 YYREEE, per germline (reference sequence). CDR3 size: 16 residues. In DNA form, the CDR3 reads TGTGCCAGCAGCCCCGCAGGGCCCTCTGGGGCCAACGTCCTGACTTTC. Its protein product is CASSPAGPSGANVLTF.

This clonotype was detected only a few times. DNA of the CDR3: TGTGCCAGTACCCCAGGACAGGGATCCTACGAGCAGTACTTC. It specifies CASTPGQGSYEQYF. This chain connects TRBV19 to TRBJ2-7, with 8 nucleotides matching TRBD1. CDR3 size: 14 residues. The junction had 6 bases not matched to a gene; V was cut back by 7 bases and J by 1 base. The germline V gene has CDR1 LNHDA and CDR2 SQIVND (reference sequence). The full variable domain, in which reference TRBV19 and TRBJ2-7 provide the parts outside the CDR3, is DGGITQSPKYLFRKEGQNVTLSCEQNLNHDAMYWYRQDPGQGLRLIYYSQIVNDFQKGDIAEGYSVSREKKESFPLTVTSAQKNPTAFYLCASTPGQGSYEQYFGPGTRLTVT.

This clonotype was observed a single time. The J gene is TRBJ2-1, the V gene TRBV15; 11 bases fit TRBD2. The J segment lost 5 bases and the V segment lost 1 base, leaving 7 bases of the junction unmatched. The CDR3 runs to 17 residues. The germline V gene has CDR1 LNHNV and CDR2 YYDKDF (reference sequence). In DNA, the CDR3 is TGTGCCACCAGCAGAGTTCCTAGCGGGGGGTTCAACAATGAGCAGTTCTTC. It is translated as CATSRVPSGGFNNEQFF.

This clonotype was observed a single time. The chain is built from TRBV20-1 and TRBJ2-3, with 9 positions matching TRBD2. With 4 bases clipped from V and 5 bases from J, the junction kept 10 bases outside the gene matches. The germline V gene has CDR1 DFQATT and CDR2 SNEGSKA (reference sequence). The length of the CDR3 is 15 residues. CDR3 amino acids: CSATGTSWVRDTQYF. The CDR3 DNA is TGCAGTGCTACCGGGACTAGCTGGGTGCGAGATACGCAGTATTTT.

The genes are TRBV12-3 or TRBV12-4 and TRBJ2-2; D call uncertain. Trimming took 10 bases from V and 7 from J, leaving 31 bases between them. This CDR3 has 18 amino acids. The CDR3 reads CATPPEDFSEMGVGELFF. For the CDR3, the DNA is TGTGCCACCCCACCCGAGGATTTCAGCGAGATGGGTGTCGGGGAGCTGTTTTTT.

This chain joins TRBV6-6 and TRBJ1-5; D unresolved. CDR1 is MNHNY and CDR2 is SVGAGI in the germline V gene (reference sequence). The CDR3 loop spans 16 amino acids. V was cut by 0 bases and J by 3 bases, with 12 bases left in between. CDR3: CASSYSPPRFNQPQHF. For the CDR3, the DNA is TGTGCCAGCAGTTACTCCCCTCCCAGGTTCAATCAGCCCCAGCATTTT.

This chain connects TRBV6-4 to TRBJ2-2, with D perhaps TRBD1 (5 bases). The V gene's germline CDR1 is MRHNA and CDR2 SNTAGT. CDR3 size: 13 residues. V dropped 7 bases and J dropped 5 bases, with 11 bases sitting between them. The CDR3 coding sequence is TGTGCCAGCACCTCACAGGAAACCGGGGAGCTGTTTTTT. It is translated as CASTSQETGELFF.